The present entry profiles one T cell receptor beta chain with its context. CDR3 length: 15 amino acids. V lost 6 bases, J lost 8 bases, and 20 bases lay in between. Germline V CDR1 and CDR2: MNHEY, SMNVEV (reference sequence). Original processing notes: From reference gene primer amplification, estimates of nucleated cell counts were derived. Some clones are missing from TCRdb's copy, which holds only in-frame ones; the method was immunoSEQ multiplex PCR. That table gives V, J and clone size, and the DNA gave D and trimming. There are about 120,000 clones in the sample; about nine tenths occur only once, and about 1.9% lies in the top ten. The data derive from a study of blood T cell repertoires in COVID-19.

This clonotype was obtained from a human donor with active COVID-19. The donor label of this sample is uncertain. Input material: peripheral blood. This sequence joins TRBV27 and TRBJ1-3, with D perhaps TRBD1 (5 bases). The CDR3, as DNA: TGTGCCAGCAGCGAAAGTGGCAGGGAGGGTTACACCATATATTTT. Translating it yields CASSESGREGYTIYF.